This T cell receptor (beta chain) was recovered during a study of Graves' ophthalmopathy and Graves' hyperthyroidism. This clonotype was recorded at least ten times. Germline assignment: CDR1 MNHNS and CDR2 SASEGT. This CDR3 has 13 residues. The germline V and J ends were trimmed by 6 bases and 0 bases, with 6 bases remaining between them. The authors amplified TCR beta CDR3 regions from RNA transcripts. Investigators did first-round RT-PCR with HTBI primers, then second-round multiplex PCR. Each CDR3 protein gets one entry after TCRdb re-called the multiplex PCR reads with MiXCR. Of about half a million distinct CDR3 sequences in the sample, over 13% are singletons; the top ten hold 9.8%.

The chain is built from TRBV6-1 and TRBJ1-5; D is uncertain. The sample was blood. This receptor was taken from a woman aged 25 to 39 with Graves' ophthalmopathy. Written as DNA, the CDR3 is TGTGCCAGCAGGAGGTATAGCAATCAGCCCCAGCATTTT. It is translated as CASRRYSNQPQHF.